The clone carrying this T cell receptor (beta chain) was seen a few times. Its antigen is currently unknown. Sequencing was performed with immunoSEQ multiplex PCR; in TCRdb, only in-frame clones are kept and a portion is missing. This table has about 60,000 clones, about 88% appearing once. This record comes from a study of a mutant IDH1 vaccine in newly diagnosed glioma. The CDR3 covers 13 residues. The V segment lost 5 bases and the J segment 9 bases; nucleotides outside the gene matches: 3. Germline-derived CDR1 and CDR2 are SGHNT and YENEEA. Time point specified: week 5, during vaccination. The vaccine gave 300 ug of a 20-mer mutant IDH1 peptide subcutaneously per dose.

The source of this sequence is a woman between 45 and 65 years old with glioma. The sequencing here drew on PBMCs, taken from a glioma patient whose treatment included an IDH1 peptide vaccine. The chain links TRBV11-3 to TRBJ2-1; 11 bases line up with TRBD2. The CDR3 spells CASSPLAGVEQFF. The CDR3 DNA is TGTGCCAGCAGCCCACTAGCGGGGGTTGAGCAGTTCTTC.